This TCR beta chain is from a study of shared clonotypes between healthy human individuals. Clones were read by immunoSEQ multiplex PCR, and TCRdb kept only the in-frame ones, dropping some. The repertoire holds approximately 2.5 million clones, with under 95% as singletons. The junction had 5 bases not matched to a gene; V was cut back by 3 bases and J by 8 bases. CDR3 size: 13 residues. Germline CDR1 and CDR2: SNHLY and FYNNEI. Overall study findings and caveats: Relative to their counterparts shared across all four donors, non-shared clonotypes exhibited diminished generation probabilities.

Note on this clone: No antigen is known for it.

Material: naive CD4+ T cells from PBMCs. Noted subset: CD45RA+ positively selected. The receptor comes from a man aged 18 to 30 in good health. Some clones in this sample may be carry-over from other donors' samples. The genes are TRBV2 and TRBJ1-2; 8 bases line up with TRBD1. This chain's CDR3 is CASSDARTGGYTF. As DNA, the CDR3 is TGTGCCAGCAGTGACGCCCGGACAGGGGGCTACACCTTC.